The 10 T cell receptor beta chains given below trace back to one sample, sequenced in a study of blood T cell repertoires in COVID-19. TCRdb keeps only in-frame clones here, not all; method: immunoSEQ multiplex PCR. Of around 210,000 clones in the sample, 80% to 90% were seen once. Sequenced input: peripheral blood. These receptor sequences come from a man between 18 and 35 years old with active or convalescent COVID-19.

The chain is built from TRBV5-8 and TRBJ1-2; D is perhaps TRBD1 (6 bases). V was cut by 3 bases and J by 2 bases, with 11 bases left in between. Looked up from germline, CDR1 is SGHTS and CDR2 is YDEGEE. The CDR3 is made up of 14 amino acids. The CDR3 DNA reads TGTGCCAGCAGCTCCCGACAGGCGAACTATGGCTACACCTTC. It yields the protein CASSSRQANYGYTF.

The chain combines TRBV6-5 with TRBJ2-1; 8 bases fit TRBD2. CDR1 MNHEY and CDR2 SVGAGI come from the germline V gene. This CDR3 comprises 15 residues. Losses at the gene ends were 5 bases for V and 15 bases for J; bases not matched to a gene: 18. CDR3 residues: CASSTSLAGGPRPFF. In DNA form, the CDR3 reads TGTGCCAGCAGTACCTCCCTAGCGGGTGGCCCCCGTCCGTTCTTC.

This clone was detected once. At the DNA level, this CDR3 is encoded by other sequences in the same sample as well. CDR3 in DNA: TGCGCCAGCAGCTCGGGACTAGCGGGAGTCGAGCAGTACTTC. The encoded protein is CASSSGLAGVEQYF. This chain joins TRBV5-1 and TRBJ2-7; 14 positions agree with TRBD2. The CDR3 is 14 amino acids. With 3 bases clipped from V and 6 bases from J, the junction kept 2 bases outside the gene matches. The germline CDR1 and CDR2 sequences are SGHRS and YFSETQ. The variable domain in full, completed from reference TRBV5-1 and TRBJ2-7, reads KAGVTQTPRYLIKTRGQQVTLSCSPISGHRSVSWYQQTPGQGLQFLFEYFSETQRNKGNFPGRFSGRQFSNSRSEMNVSTLELGDSALYLCASSSGLAGVEQYFGPGTRLTVT.

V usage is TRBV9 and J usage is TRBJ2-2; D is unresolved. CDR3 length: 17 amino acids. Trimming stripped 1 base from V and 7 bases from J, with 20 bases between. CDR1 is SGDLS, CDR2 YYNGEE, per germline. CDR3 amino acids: CASSVHPPLLEGGELFF. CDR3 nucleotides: TGTGCCAGCAGCGTACATCCCCCCCTCCTAGAAGGCGGGGAGCTGTTTTTT.

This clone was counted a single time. CDR3 protein: CASSPVPGLGVSYEQYF. In DNA, the CDR3 is TGCGCCAGCAGCCCCGTGCCGGGACTAGGCGTCTCCTACGAGCAGTACTTC. V is TRBV5-1 and J is TRBJ2-7, with 8 positions matching TRBD2. V dropped 4 bases and J dropped 0; count of bases not matched to a gene: 12. The V gene's germline CDR1 is SGHRS and CDR2 YFSETQ. The CDR3 runs 17 residues.

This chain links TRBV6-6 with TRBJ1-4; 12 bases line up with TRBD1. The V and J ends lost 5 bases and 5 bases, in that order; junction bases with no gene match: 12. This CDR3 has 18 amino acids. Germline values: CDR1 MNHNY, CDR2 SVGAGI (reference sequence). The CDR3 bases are TGTGCCAGCAGTCACGGGACAGGGGGCAATTTCGGGAATGAAAAACTGTTTTTT. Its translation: CASSHGTGGNFGNEKLFF.

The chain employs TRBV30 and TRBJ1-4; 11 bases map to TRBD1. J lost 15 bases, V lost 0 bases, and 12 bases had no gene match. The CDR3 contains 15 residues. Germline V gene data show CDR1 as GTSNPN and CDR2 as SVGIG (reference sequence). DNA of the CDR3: TGTGCCTGGAGTGTAGGGACAGGGGGAAGAAGTTTCATGTTTTTT. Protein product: CAWSVGTGGRSFMFF.

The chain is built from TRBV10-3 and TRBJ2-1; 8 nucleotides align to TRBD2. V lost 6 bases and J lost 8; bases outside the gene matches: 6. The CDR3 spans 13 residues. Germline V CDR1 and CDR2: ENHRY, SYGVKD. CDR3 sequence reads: CAISQREMDEQFF. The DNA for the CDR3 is TGTGCCATCAGCCAGCGGGAGATGGATGAGCAGTTCTTC.

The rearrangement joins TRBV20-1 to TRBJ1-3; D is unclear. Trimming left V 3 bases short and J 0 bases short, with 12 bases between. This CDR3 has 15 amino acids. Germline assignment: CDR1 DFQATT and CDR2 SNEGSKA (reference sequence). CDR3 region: CSASNSLYSGNTIYF. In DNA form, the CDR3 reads TGCAGTGCTAGTAACAGTCTTTACTCTGGAAACACCATATATTTT.

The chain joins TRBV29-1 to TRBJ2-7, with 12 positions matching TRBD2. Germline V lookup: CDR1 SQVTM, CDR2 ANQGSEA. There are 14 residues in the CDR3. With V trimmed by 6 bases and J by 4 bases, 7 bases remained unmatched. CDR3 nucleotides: TGCAGCGTACGGCTAGCGGGAGGGTCATACGAGCAGTACTTC. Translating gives CSVRLAGGSYEQYF.